These 13 T cell receptor beta chains share one sample of origin, sequenced in a study of T cell responses to AZD1222 COVID-19 vaccine. Repertoires were generated with immunoSEQ multiplex PCR, while TCRdb's copy carries only in-frame clones and drops some. The sample consists of over 65,000 clones, under 95% of them appearing once. Source: peripheral blood, taken on day 0 of MenACWY control vaccination. The receptor source for this set is an adult in good health.

This sequence joins TRBV9 and TRBJ2-1; D possibly corresponds to TRBD1 (6 bases). The CDR3 is 16 residues long. Trimming removed 0 bases from V and 7 bases from J, with 17 bases in between. CDR1 is SGDLS and CDR2 is YYNGEE in the germline V gene. This CDR3 is CASSVVFQGMVNEQFF. CDR3 DNA: TGTGCCAGCAGCGTAGTTTTCCAGGGGATGGTAAATGAGCAGTTCTTC.

This clone turned up a few times. This chain connects TRBV19 to TRBJ2-7, with a weak D call TRBD2 (6 bases). Germline lookup yields CDR1 LNHDA and CDR2 SQIVND (reference sequence). The CDR3 contains 18 residues. V was pared by 5 bases and J by 7 bases, with 30 bases between. DNA for the CDR3: TGTGCCAGTAGTGGGCGGGACGGAGCCTCGGACCGTTTTACAGAGCAGTACTTC. Translated, it gives CASSGRDGASDRFTEQYF. Variable domain in full (rest from reference TRBV19 and TRBJ2-7): DGGITQSPKYLFRKEGQNVTLSCEQNLNHDAMYWYRQDPGQGLRLIYYSQIVNDFQKGDIAEGYSVSREKKESFPLTVTSAQKNPTAFYLCASSGRDGASDRFTEQYFGPGTRLTVT.

The gene calls are TRBV5-4 and TRBJ2-2; 10 nucleotides agree with TRBD2. There are 16 residues in the CDR3. J lost 5 bases, V lost 4 bases, and 8 bases had no gene match. The germline V gene has CDR1 SGHNT and CDR2 YYREEE (reference sequence). The CDR3 sequence is CASSILGLAETGELFF. The DNA for the CDR3 is TGTGCCAGCAGCATATTAGGACTAGCGGAGACCGGGGAGCTGTTTTTT. Full variable domain (outside the CDR3, taken from reference TRBV5-4 and TRBJ2-2): ETGVTQSPTHLIKTRGQQVTLRCSSQSGHNTVSWYQQALGQGPQFIFQYYREEENGRGNFPPRFSGLQFPNYSSELNVNALELDDSALYLCASSILGLAETGELFFGEGSRLTVL.

Comments on this clone: Sequence at one end of the junction differs from germline and may be a read error. The chain links TRBV5-1 to TRBJ2-7, with TRBD1 identical over 9 bases. This CDR3 has 14 residues. Per the germline V gene, CDR1 is SGHRS and CDR2 is YFSETQ. CDR3 sequence reads: CANSPRTGEAEQYF. The CDR3 nucleotides are TGCGCCAACAGCCCACGGACAGGGGAGGCCGAGCAGTACTTC.

V gene TRBV27 combines with J gene TRBJ1-1; D gene uncertain. Trimming cost V 4 bases and J 0 bases, with 9 bases left between them. Germline values: CDR1 MNHEY, CDR2 SMNVEV (reference sequence). The CDR3 runs 14 residues. The CDR3 nucleotides read TGTGCCAGCAGTTCCTACAGCTTGAACACTGAAGCTTTCTTT. Residues: CASSSYSLNTEAFF.

The CDR3: CASSQPGQGAHEKLFF. The CDR3, as DNA: TGCGCCAGCAGCCAGCCGGGACAGGGGGCGCATGAAAAACTGTTTTTT. The V gene is TRBV5-1, the J gene TRBJ1-4, with 12 positions matching TRBD1. Germline CDR1 reads SGHRS; CDR2 reads YFSETQ. Trimming took 4 bases from V and 6 from J; bases not matched to a gene: 7. The CDR3 extends over 16 amino acids.

This sequence joins TRBV10-1 and TRBJ2-5; tentatively, D is TRBD1 or TRBD2 (5 bases each). CDR1 and CDR2 from the germline V gene are WNHNN and SYGVQD (reference sequence). The V and J ends lost 0 bases and 1 base respectively, with 6 bases between them. This CDR3 region has 14 residues. CDR3 region: CASSESGRQETQYF. The CDR3 DNA reads TGCGCCAGCAGTGAGTCGGGACGCCAAGAGACCCAGTACTTC.

The gene calls are TRBV7-6 and TRBJ2-5, with 7 bases identical to TRBD2. With V trimmed by 4 bases and J by 3 bases, 8 bases remained unmatched. Per germline, CDR1 SGHVS and CDR2 FNYEAQ. CDR3 size: 15 residues. The CDR3 DNA follows: TGTGCCAGCAGCTCCCTCGTTGGGAGGGAAGAGACCCAGTACTTC. Amino acid sequence: CASSSLVGREETQYF.

The chain carries TRBV2 and TRBJ1-4; TRBD1 might be the D (5 bases). V was trimmed by 8 bases and J by 4 bases, leaving 14 bases between them. The CDR3 is made up of 14 amino acids. Germline values: CDR1 SNHLY, CDR2 FYNNEI. The CDR3 region has the DNA TGTGCCAGCGGGAGGGGACGGAATAATGAAAAACTGTTTTTT. Translating gives CASGRGRNNEKLFF.

This chain connects TRBV11-1 to TRBJ1-1; D is uncertain. The V end was cut by 5 bases, the J end by 0 bases, with 10 bases between. The CDR3 has 14 residues. Per germline, CDR1 SGHAT and CDR2 FQDESV (reference sequence). CDR3: CASSPQYLNTEAFF. The CDR3 DNA follows: TGTGCCAGCAGCCCACAGTATCTGAACACTGAAGCTTTCTTT. Drawing the rest from reference TRBV11-1 and TRBJ1-1, the complete variable domain is EAEVAQSPRYKITEKSQAVAFWCDPISGHATLYWYRQILGQGPELLVQFQDESVVDDSQLPKDRFSAERLKGVDSTLKIQPAELGDSAMYLCASSPQYLNTEAFFGQGTRLTVV.

J is TRBJ2-7 and V is TRBV3-1 (or the pseudogene TRBV3-2); TRBD2 matches at 12 bases. V gave up 3 bases and J gave up 5 bases; unmatched junction bases: 5. Germline V CDR1 and CDR2: LGHDT, YNNKEL (reference sequence). CDR3 length: 15 amino acids. The CDR3 here is CASSQGTSGFDEQYF. The CDR3 coding sequence is TGTGCCAGCAGCCAGGGGACTAGCGGGTTTGACGAGCAGTACTTC.

The chain recombines TRBV5-1 with TRBJ2-7; 9 bases match TRBD1. The germline V gene has CDR1 SGHRS and CDR2 YFSETQ. The junction had 2 bases not matched to a gene; V was cut back by 0 bases and J by 4 bases. This CDR3 comprises 14 residues. The CDR3 region has the DNA TGCGCCAGCAGCTTGGTACAGGGGGCATACGAGCAGTACTTC. Residues: CASSLVQGAYEQYF.

V and J are TRBV28 and TRBJ1-5, with D tentatively TRBD1 (5 bases). The CDR3 is made up of 13 amino acids. Germline V gives CDR1 MDHEN, CDR2 SYDVKM. V shed 6 bases and J shed 6 bases, with 12 bases lying between them. DNA for the CDR3: TGTGCCAGCAGGGACAACGTACGTCAGCCCCAGCATTTT. Translated, it gives CASRDNVRQPQHF.